These 9 T cell receptor beta chains came from one sample sequenced in a study of T cell responses to AZD1222 COVID-19 vaccine. Repertoires were generated with immunoSEQ multiplex PCR, while TCRdb's copy carries only in-frame clones and drops some. Of roughly 120,000 clones in the sample, roughly 85% are singletons; the top ten hold roughly 1.7%. Here the sequenced sample was peripheral blood, taken on day 0 of AZD1222 vaccination. The receptors were sampled from an adult in good health.

This clone appeared a single time. The chain carries TRBV5-1 and TRBJ2-1, with TRBD1 as a possible D gene (6 bases). Germline V lookup: CDR1 SGHRS, CDR2 YFSETQ. The CDR3 is 16 residues long. Trimming shortened V by 4 bases and J by 7 bases, and 21 bases separated the two germline ends. The CDR3 coding sequence is TGCGCCAGCAGCCGTCCACAGGGTCAACTCACGAATGAGCAGTTCTTC. Amino acid sequence: CASSRPQGQLTNEQFF. The full variable domain, its missing parts supplied by reference TRBV5-1 and TRBJ2-1, is KAGVTQTPRYLIKTRGQQVTLSCSPISGHRSVSWYQQTPGQGLQFLFEYFSETQRNKGNFPGRFSGRQFSNSRSEMNVSTLELGDSALYLCASSRPQGQLTNEQFFGPGTRLTVL.

The V gene is TRBV11-3, the J gene TRBJ2-2; D remains unclear. This CDR3 is built from 16 residues. CDR1 SGHNT and CDR2 YENEEA come from the germline V gene. V lost 6 bases and J lost 4, with 18 bases in between. Written as DNA, the CDR3 is TGTGCCAGCAGGGGATCACCTCTTATCTCCACCGGGGAGCTGTTTTTT. It yields the protein CASRGSPLISTGELFF.

The table lists this clone with a count of one. The V gene is TRBV15, the J gene TRBJ1-5; tentative D call: TRBD1 (6 bases). Trimming stripped 8 bases from V and 4 bases from J, with 9 bases between. The germline V gene encodes CDR1 LNHNV and CDR2 YYDKDF (reference sequence). This CDR3 is 12 amino acids long. CDR3 residues: CATGGSNQPQHF. The CDR3 DNA follows: TGTGCCACCGGGGGCTCGAATCAGCCCCAGCATTTT. The full variable domain, rest sourced from reference TRBV15 and TRBJ1-5, is DAMVIQNPRYQVTQFGKPVTLSCSQTLNHNVMYWYQQKSSQAPKLLFHYYDKDFNNEADTPDNFQSRRPNTSFCFLDIRSPGLGDTAMYLCATGGSNQPQHFGDGTRLSIL.

The rearrangement links TRBV4-1 to TRBJ2-1; 12 positions agree with TRBD2. The germline V gene has CDR1 MGHRA and CDR2 YSYEKL. Trimming cost V 1 base and J 0 bases; bases outside gene matches: 4. This CDR3 comprises 18 residues. For the CDR3, the DNA is TGCGCCAGCAGCCAAGGGACTAGCGGGGTAGGCTCCTACAATGAGCAGTTCTTC. Protein: CASSQGTSGVGSYNEQFF.

The rearrangement links TRBV7-9 to TRBJ2-2, with TRBD2 as a possible D gene (5 bases). The CDR3 covers 14 residues. Germline CDR1 and CDR2: SEHNR and FQNEAQ (reference sequence). V was pared by 6 bases and J by 6 bases, with 14 bases between. CDR3 in DNA: TGTGCCAGCAGGCGCAGTCGGGGATCCGGGGAGCTGTTTTTT. It codes for CASRRSRGSGELFF.

This clone was picked up one time. This sequence joins TRBV30 and TRBJ2-7; 8 bases map to TRBD1. Germline V gene sequence: CDR1 GTSNPN, CDR2 SVGIG (reference sequence). This CDR3 has 13 amino acids. Trimming cost V 5 bases and J 6 bases; bases outside gene matches: 9. Written as DNA, the CDR3 is TGTGCCTGGGGCGATTTTGGGACAGGCGAGCAGTACTTC. Residues: CAWGDFGTGEQYF.

Only a few counts were recorded for this clone. This chain links TRBV6-6 with TRBJ2-1; D is ambiguous. The CDR3 extends over 13 amino acids. Trimming stripped 2 bases from V and 7 bases from J, with 9 bases between. In germline, CDR1 is MNHNY, CDR2 SVGAGI (reference sequence). CDR3 protein: CASSYNPGNEQFF. In nucleotides, the CDR3 is TGTGCCAGCAGTTACAACCCCGGGAATGAGCAGTTCTTC.

The CDR3 is CASSQDPGGSYNEQFF. DNA of the CDR3: TGTGCCAGCAGCCAAGATCCGGGAGGGTCCTACAATGAGCAGTTCTTC. This sequence joins TRBV4-2 and TRBJ2-1, with 8 bases aligning to TRBD2. The CDR3 has 16 amino acids. Looked up from germline, CDR1 is LGHNA and CDR2 is YNFKEQ. Trimming removed 0 bases from V and 1 base from J; junction bases left unmatched: 2.

The chain combines TRBV4-1 with TRBJ1-1, with 7 bases aligning to TRBD1. Germline CDR1 and CDR2: MGHRA and YSYEKL. V lost 2 bases, J lost 3 bases, and 6 bases stayed unmatched. CDR3 length: 15 residues. CDR3 region: CASSQWDSRDTEAFF. For the CDR3, the DNA is TGCGCCAGCAGCCAATGGGACAGTCGGGACACTGAAGCTTTCTTT.